Listed here is a single T cell receptor (beta chain). What it binds is unknown. These data are taken from a study of beta chain features in type 1 diabetes. Study-wide findings and caveats: For Type 1 diabetes patients, all four CD4+ subsets carried TCRB CDR3s that were moderately but significantly shorter.

Reverse transcription of all isolated RNA meant that expressed TCRB transcripts were sequenced. Measured with immunoSEQ multiplex PCR; TCRdb has only the in-frame clones, and not every one. The table shows about 370,000 clones, with 9.5% to 10% occurring only once. The sample consisted of central memory CD4+ T cells from blood. The TCR originated in a man aged 30-40 years with type 1 diabetes.

The CDR3 region is CASSLTGQGDTEAFF. The CDR3 coding sequence is TGTGCCAGCAGCTTAACGGGACAGGGGGACACTGAAGCTTTCTTT. The V and J genes are TRBV5-8 and TRBJ1-1; 11 bases are a match to TRBD1. This CDR3 has 15 amino acids. Germline V CDR1 and CDR2: SGHTS, YDEGEE. With 2 bases clipped from V and 3 bases from J, the junction kept 3 bases outside the gene matches.